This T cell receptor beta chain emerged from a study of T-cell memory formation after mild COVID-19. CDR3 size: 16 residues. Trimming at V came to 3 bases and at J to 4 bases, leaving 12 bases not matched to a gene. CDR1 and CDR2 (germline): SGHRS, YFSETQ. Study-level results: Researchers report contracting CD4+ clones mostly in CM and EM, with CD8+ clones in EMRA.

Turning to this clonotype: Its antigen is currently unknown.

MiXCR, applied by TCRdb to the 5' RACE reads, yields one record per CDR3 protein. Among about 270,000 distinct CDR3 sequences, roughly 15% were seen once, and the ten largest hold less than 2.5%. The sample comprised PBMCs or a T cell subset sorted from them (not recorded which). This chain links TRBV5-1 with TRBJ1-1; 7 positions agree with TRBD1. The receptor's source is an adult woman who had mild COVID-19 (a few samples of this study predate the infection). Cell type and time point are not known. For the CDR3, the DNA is TGCGCCAGCAGCTCCCGACAGGGAGATATCGGCACTGAAGCTTTCTTT. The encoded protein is CASSSRQGDIGTEAFF.